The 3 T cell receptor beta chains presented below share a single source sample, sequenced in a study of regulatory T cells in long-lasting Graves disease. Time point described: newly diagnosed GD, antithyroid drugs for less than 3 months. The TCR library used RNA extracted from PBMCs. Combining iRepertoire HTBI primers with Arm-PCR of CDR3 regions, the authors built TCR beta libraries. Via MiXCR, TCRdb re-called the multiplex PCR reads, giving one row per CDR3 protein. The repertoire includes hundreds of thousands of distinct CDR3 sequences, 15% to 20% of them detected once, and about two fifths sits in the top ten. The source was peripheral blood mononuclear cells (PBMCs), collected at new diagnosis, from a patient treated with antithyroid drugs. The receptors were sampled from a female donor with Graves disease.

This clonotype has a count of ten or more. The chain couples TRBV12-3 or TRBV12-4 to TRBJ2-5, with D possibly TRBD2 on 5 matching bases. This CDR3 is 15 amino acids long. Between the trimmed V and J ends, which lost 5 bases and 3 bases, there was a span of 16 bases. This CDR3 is CASSATRDREETQYF. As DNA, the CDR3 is TGTGCCAGCAGTGCAACTAGAGACCGTGAAGAGACCCAGTACTTC.

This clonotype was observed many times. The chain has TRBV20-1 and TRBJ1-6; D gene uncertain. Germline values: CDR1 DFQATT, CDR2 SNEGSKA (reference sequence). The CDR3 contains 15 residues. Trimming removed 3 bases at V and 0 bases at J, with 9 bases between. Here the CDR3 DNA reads TGCAGTGCTAGGGGTGCGAGCTCCTATAATTCACCCCTCCACTTT. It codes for CSARGASSYNSPLHF.

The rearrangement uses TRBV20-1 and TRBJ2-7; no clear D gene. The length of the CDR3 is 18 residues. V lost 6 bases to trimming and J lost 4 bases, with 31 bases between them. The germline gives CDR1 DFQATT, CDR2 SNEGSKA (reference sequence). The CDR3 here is CSATPFRFSWRPPYEQYF. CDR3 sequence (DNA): TGCAGTGCCACTCCCTTTAGGTTTTCCTGGCGGCCCCCTTACGAGCAGTACTTC.